This T cell receptor beta chain originates from a study of blood T cell repertoires in COVID-19. About the research overall: Acute and convalescent COVID-19 samples came from the United States, Italy and Spain. T cells, B-cell-depleted T cells, or PBMCs supplied cDNA or gDNA.

V shed 7 bases, J shed 5 bases, and the junction held 13 bases outside the gene matches. CDR1 is SEHNR and CDR2 is FQNEAQ in the germline V gene (reference sequence). The CDR3 consists of 16 residues. TCRdb's table, derived via immunoSEQ multiplex PCR, lists solely in-frame clones and lacks some. The repertoire holds some 30,000 clones, with about 90% as singletons. The sequence came from a man aged 50 to 59 with active COVID-19. The gene calls are TRBV7-9 and TRBJ2-2, with 7 bases that match TRBD2. The sample consisted of peripheral blood. CDR3 DNA: TGTGCCAGCACCCTAGCGGCGCCCCGAGGGACCGGGGAGCTGTTTTTT. Amino acid sequence: CASTLAAPRGTGELFF.